The source of this T cell receptor beta chain is a study of CD8 T cells in ankylosing spondylitis. Study-level results: Earlier work had already found some motif variants in reactive arthritis synovial fluid and blood.

Trimming shortened V by 1 base and J by 11 bases, and 9 bases separated the two germline ends. The CDR3 runs to 13 residues. Germline V lookup: CDR1 LGHNA, CDR2 YSLEER. MiXCR, run by TCRdb on the 5' RACE reads, gives a single entry per CDR3 protein. The sample yields roughly 180,000 distinct CDR3 sequences, approximately 9% seen once. This clonotype showed up just a few times. What it recognizes is unknown. Material: blood, either unsorted or a sorted T cell fraction (not recorded which). V and J are TRBV4-3 and TRBJ1-6; D possibly corresponds to TRBD1 (5 bases). This clonotype was sampled from a female donor with ankylosing spondylitis or in good health (not recorded which). CDR3 protein: CASSQVEGTPLHF. In DNA form, the CDR3 reads TGCGCCAGCAGCCAAGTTGAGGGGACACCCCTCCACTTT.